The 22 T cell receptor beta chains below come from one sample, sequenced in a study of cytomegalovirus exposure and HLA in healthy donors. PCR involved 60 Vbeta and 13 Jbeta primers. TCRdb's table, derived via immunoSEQ multiplex PCR, lists solely in-frame clones and lacks some. Of 150,000 to 200,000 clones listed, about 80% are singletons. Sequencing was carried out using PBMCs. These receptors all stem from a woman aged 45-60 years in good health and CMV-seronegative.

This rearrangement joins TRBV5-4 to TRBJ2-2; 9 bases agree with TRBD2. Germline V CDR1 and CDR2: SGHNT, YYREEE (reference sequence). The CDR3 sequence is 15 residues long. V gave up 0 bases and J gave up 5 bases; unmatched junction bases: 2. The CDR3 loop is CASSLALAGTGELFF. As DNA, the CDR3 is TGTGCCAGCAGCTTGGCACTAGCGGGTACCGGGGAGCTGTTTTTT. Full variable domain (missing parts from reference TRBV5-4 and TRBJ2-2): ETGVTQSPTHLIKTRGQQVTLRCSSQSGHNTVSWYQQALGQGPQFIFQYYREEENGRGNFPPRFSGLQFPNYSSELNVNALELDDSALYLCASSLALAGTGELFFGEGSRLTVL.

The V and J genes are TRBV7-2 and TRBJ2-7; 11 nucleotides agree with TRBD2. J lost 6 bases, V lost 2 bases, and 12 bases had no gene match. The CDR3 is 17 amino acids. The germline V gene encodes CDR1 SGHTA and CDR2 FQGNSA. CDR3 in amino acids: CASSLTGLAGGPSEQYF. CDR3 DNA sequence: TGTGCCAGCAGCTTAACAGGGCTAGCGGGGGGCCCAAGCGAGCAGTACTTC.

The CDR3: CASSFAGGPHEQYF. The DNA of the CDR3 is TGTGCCAGCAGTTTCGCGGGAGGGCCCCACGAGCAGTACTTC. The V and J genes are TRBV27 and TRBJ2-7; 9 bases align to TRBD2. This CDR3 region has 14 residues. After removal of 3 bases from V and 5 bases from J, the junction contained 5 bases not matched to a gene. Germline CDR1 and CDR2: MNHEY and SMNVEV (reference sequence).

The gene calls are TRBV5-1 and TRBJ2-5, with D perhaps TRBD1 (6 bases). Germline V CDR1 and CDR2: SGHRS, YFSETQ. Trimming took 1 base from V and 2 from J, leaving 15 bases between them. The CDR3 is 16 residues long. CDR3 nucleotides: TGCGCCAGCAGCTTGAGGACGACAGGAAATCAAGAGACCCAGTACTTC. Encoded protein: CASSLRTTGNQETQYF.

The chain couples TRBV16 to TRBJ1-1, with D tentatively TRBD1 (6 bases). V was shortened by 4 bases and J by 5 bases, with 23 bases between the two germline ends. CDR1 is KGHSY, CDR2 FQNENV, per germline. The CDR3 covers 17 residues. Written as DNA, the CDR3 is TGTGCCAGCAGCCCGACGCTGGAATCAGGGGCCCTTACTGAAGCTTTCTTT. It is translated as CASSPTLESGALTEAFF.

This chain connects TRBV10-3 to TRBJ2-3, with D unresolved. V was shortened by 5 bases and J by 6 bases, with 12 bases between the two germline ends. The CDR3 is made up of 13 amino acids. Germline V gene lookup returns CDR1 ENHRY and CDR2 SYGVKD. The CDR3 reads CAISSTTLDTQYF. The CDR3 DNA sequence: TGTGCCATCAGTTCCACCACTTTGGATACGCAGTATTTT.

On this clone: At one boundary the junction diverges from the germline segment, which might be a read error. Other DNA sequences within the sample encode an identical CDR3. This rearrangement joins TRBV7-9 to TRBJ1-2, with TRBD1 matching 7 bases. This CDR3 comprises 13 residues. In germline, CDR1 is SEHNR, CDR2 FQNEAQ (reference sequence). This chain's CDR3 is CASSSQGTDGYTF. The CDR3 region has the DNA TGTGCCAGCAGCTCACAGGGGACCGATGGCTACACCTTT.

The genes are TRBV13 and TRBJ2-5, with TRBD2 matching over 12 bases. CDR1 and CDR2 (germline): PRHDT, FYEKMQ (reference sequence). V lost 4 bases and J lost 12; bases outside the gene matches: 12. This CDR3 comprises 15 residues. CDR3 DNA: TGTGCCAGCAGCTCGTGGACTAGCGGGATGCTTCAGGAGTACTTC. The encoded protein is CASSSWTSGMLQEYF.

The J gene is TRBJ1-2, the V gene TRBV5-8, with D perhaps TRBD1 (6 bases). Trimming cost V 4 bases and J 6 bases, with 16 bases left between them. CDR3 length equals 14 residues. Germline CDR1 and CDR2: SGHTS and YDEGEE. The DNA for the CDR3 is TGTGCCAGCAGCCAATCCGACAGGATCCATGGCTACACCTTC. Its translation: CASSQSDRIHGYTF.

The J gene is TRBJ1-4, the V gene TRBV14, with 8 bases aligning to TRBD1. This CDR3 contains 17 residues. In germline, CDR1 is SGHDN, CDR2 FVKESK. The trim removed 2 bases at V and 5 bases at J, leaving 10 bases unmatched. CDR3 residues: CASSQFSQGAQNEKLFF. CDR3 nucleotides: TGTGCCAGCAGCCAATTTAGCCAGGGGGCACAAAATGAAAAACTGTTTTTT. Using reference TRBV14 and TRBJ1-4 for the parts outside the CDR3, the full variable domain is EAGVTQFPSHSVIEKGQTVTLRCDPISGHDNLYWYRRVMGKEIKFLLHFVKESKQDESGMPNNRFLAERTGGTYSTLKVQPAELEDSGVYFCASSQFSQGAQNEKLFFGSGTQLSVL.

The chain joins TRBV10-2 to TRBJ2-6, with D tentatively TRBD1 (6 bases). The CDR3 contains 16 residues. Trimming left V 6 bases short and J 2 bases short, with 14 bases between. CDR1 and CDR2 from the germline V gene are WSHSY and SAAADI. In DNA, the CDR3 is TGCGCCAGCAGGAACAGGGTAGGGACTGGGGCCAACGTCCTGACTTTC. Protein sequence: CASRNRVGTGANVLTF.

This clone was recorded a few times. This chain links TRBV6-1 with TRBJ2-7; 8 nucleotides align to TRBD1. V lost 3 bases, J lost 0 bases, and 4 bases stayed unmatched. This CDR3 contains 15 residues. From germline, CDR1 is MNHNS and CDR2 SASEGT. CDR3 coding DNA: TGTGCCAGCAGTGATAGACAGGGGAGCTCCTACGAGCAGTACTTC. Translated: CASSDRQGSSYEQYF.

This clone was detected only once. CDR3 protein: CASSSGTSGGKSQETQYF. CDR3 DNA: TGCGCCAGCAGCTCGGGGACTAGCGGGGGGAAATCCCAAGAGACCCAGTACTTC. This chain connects TRBV5-1 to TRBJ2-5; 15 positions agree with TRBD2. Germline assignment: CDR1 SGHRS and CDR2 YFSETQ. V shed 3 bases, J shed 1 base, and the junction held 7 bases outside the gene matches. CDR3 size: 18 residues.

This sequence joins TRBV5-1 and TRBJ2-7; D is ambiguous. CDR1 is SGHRS, CDR2 YFSETQ, per germline. This CDR3 comprises 12 residues. The germline V and J ends were trimmed by 0 bases and 6 bases, with 7 bases remaining between them. CDR3 in DNA: TGCGCCAGCAGCTTGGCCGGTGGCGAGCAGTACTTC. Translated: CASSLAGGEQYF.

In regard to this clone: The same CDR3 is also encoded by other DNA sequences in this sample. This sequence joins TRBV5-8 and TRBJ2-3; 9 nucleotides align to TRBD2. From germline, CDR1 is SGHTS and CDR2 YDEGEE. Trimming cost V 4 bases and J 0 bases; bases outside gene matches: 3. The CDR3 length is 15 residues. CDR3 nucleotides: TGTGCCAGCAGCACAGGACTAGCGAGCACAGATACGCAGTATTTT. Its protein is CASSTGLASTDTQYF.

V usage is TRBV9 and J usage is TRBJ1-5, with a possible D match to TRBD1 (5 bases). The CDR3 is made up of 15 amino acids. Germline V lookup: CDR1 SGDLS, CDR2 YYNGEE. The germline V and J ends were trimmed by 0 bases and 4 bases, with 11 bases remaining between them. The CDR3 DNA is TGTGCCAGCAGCGTAGGTATCACAGGTAATCAGCCCCAGCATTTT. Translation: CASSVGITGNQPQHF.

V gene TRBV11-2 combines with J gene TRBJ2-1; 11 positions match TRBD2. The V gene end was trimmed by 5 bases and the J gene end by 6 bases; junction bases not matched to a gene: 6. This CDR3 region has 15 residues. Germline V gene data show CDR1 as SGHAT and CDR2 as FQNNGV. DNA of the CDR3: TGTGCCAGCAGCCCGACTAGCGGGGACTTCAATGAGCAGTTCTTC. Encoded protein: CASSPTSGDFNEQFF.

This chain links TRBV5-1 with TRBJ1-4; TRBD1 might be the D (6 bases). V was trimmed by 4 bases and J by 3 bases, leaving 10 bases between them. Germline loops: CDR1 SGHRS, CDR2 YFSETQ. The CDR3 sequence is 14 residues long. CDR3 sequence reads: CASSAQGPNEKLFF. The CDR3 region has the DNA TGCGCCAGCAGCGCACAGGGTCCTAATGAAAAACTGTTTTTT.

The J gene is TRBJ1-1, the V gene TRBV5-1, with a possible D match to TRBD1 (6 bases). This CDR3 comprises 15 residues. V lost 5 bases, J lost 0 bases, and 14 bases lay in between. CDR1 SGHRS and CDR2 YFSETQ come from the germline V gene. Here the CDR3 DNA reads TGCGCCAGCAGGCGCCAGGGGAGCATGAACACTGAAGCTTTCTTT. Its protein product is CASRRQGSMNTEAFF. Based on the CDR3 plus reference TRBV5-1 and TRBJ1-1, the full variable domain is KAGVTQTPRYLIKTRGQQVTLSCSPISGHRSVSWYQQTPGQGLQFLFEYFSETQRNKGNFPGRFSGRQFSNSRSEMNVSTLELGDSALYLCASRRQGSMNTEAFFGQGTRLTVV.

The chain couples TRBV11-3 to TRBJ2-3, with D uncertain. Germline CDR1 is SGHNT and CDR2 is YENEEA. This CDR3 contains 12 residues. Between the trimmed V and J ends, which lost 4 bases and 2 bases, there was a span of 4 bases. For the CDR3, the DNA is TGTGCCAGCAGCTCCAACACAGATACGCAGTATTTT. As protein: CASSSNTDTQYF.

The chain joins TRBV5-6 to TRBJ2-7; TRBD2 matches 9 bases. Germline V gives CDR1 SGHDT, CDR2 YYEEEE. The CDR3 contains 15 residues. Trimming took 3 bases from V and 5 from J; bases not matched to a gene: 9. This CDR3 is CASSSPGLAKDEQYF. The CDR3 nucleotides read TGTGCCAGCAGCTCGCCGGGACTAGCAAAGGACGAGCAGTACTTC.

This sequence joins TRBV19 and TRBJ1-1; 8 bases align to TRBD1. CDR1 is LNHDA, CDR2 SQIVND, per germline (reference sequence). The CDR3 loop spans 18 amino acids. V trimming: 5 bases; J trimming: 2 bases; junction bases outside the gene matches: 16. The CDR3 DNA follows: TGTGCCAGTAGTCAATACGTCCTTGGAACAGGGGGAAACACTGAAGCTTTCTTT. Protein sequence: CASSQYVLGTGGNTEAFF.